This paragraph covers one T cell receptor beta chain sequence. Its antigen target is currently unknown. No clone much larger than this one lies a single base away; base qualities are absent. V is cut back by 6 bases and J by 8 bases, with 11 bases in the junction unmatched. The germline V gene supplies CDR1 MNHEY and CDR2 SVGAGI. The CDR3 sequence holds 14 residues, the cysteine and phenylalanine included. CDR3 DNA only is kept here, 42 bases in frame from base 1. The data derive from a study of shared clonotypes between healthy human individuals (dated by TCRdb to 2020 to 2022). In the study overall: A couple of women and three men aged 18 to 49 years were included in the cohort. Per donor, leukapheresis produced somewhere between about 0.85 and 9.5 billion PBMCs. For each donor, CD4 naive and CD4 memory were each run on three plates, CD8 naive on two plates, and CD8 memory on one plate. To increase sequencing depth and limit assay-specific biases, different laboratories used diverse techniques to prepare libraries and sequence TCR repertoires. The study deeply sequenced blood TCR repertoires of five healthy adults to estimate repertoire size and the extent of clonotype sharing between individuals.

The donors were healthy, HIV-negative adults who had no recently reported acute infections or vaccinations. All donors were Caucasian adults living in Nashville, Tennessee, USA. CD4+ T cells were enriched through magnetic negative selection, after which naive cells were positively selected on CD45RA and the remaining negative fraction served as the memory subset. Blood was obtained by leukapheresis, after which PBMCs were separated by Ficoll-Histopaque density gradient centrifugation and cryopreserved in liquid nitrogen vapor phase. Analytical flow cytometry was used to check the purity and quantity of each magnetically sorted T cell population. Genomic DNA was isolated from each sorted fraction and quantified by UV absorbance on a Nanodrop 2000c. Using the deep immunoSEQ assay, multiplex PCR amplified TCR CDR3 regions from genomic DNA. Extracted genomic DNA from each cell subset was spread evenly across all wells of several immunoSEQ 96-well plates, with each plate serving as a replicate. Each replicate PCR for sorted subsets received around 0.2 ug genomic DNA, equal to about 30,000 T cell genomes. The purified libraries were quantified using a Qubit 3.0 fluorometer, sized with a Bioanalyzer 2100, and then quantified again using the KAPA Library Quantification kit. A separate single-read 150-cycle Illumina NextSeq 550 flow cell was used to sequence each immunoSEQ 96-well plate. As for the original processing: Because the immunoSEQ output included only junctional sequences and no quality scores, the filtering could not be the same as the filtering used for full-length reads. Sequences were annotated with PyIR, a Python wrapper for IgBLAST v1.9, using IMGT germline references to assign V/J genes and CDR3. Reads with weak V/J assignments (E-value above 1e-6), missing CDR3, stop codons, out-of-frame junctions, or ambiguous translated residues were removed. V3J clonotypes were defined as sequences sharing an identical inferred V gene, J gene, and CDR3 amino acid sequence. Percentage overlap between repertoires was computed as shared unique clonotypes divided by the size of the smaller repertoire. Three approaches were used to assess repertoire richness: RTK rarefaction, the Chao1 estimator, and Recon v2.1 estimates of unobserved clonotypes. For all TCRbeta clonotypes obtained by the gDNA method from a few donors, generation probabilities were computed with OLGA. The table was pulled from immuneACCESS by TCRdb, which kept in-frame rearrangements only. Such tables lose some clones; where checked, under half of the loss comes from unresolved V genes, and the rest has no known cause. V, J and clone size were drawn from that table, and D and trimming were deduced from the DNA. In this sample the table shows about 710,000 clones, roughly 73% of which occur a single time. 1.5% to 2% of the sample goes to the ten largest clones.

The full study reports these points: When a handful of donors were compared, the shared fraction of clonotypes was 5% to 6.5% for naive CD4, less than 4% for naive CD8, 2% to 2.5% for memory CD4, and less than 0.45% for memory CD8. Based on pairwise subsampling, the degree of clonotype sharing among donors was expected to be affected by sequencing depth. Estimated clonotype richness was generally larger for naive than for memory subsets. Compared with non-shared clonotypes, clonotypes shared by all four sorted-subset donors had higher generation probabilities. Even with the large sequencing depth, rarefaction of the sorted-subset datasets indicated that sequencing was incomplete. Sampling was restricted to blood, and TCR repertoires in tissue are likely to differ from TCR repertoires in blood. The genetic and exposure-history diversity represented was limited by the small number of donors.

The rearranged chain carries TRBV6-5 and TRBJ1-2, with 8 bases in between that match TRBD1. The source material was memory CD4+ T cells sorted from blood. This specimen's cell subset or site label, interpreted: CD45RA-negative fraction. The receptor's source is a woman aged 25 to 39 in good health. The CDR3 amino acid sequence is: CASRNKDRVDGYTF. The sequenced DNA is TGTGCCAGCAGAAACAAGGACAGGGTGGACGGCTACACCTTC.